This TCR beta chain was recorded in a study of cytomegalovirus exposure and HLA in healthy donors. Turning to the study itself: The same platform was used for the 110 or so validation repertoires as for the 666 first-cohort repertoires, as reported in a later analysis. General observations from the study: CMV antigen specificity of a few CMV-associated chains was confirmed in vitro. Most TCRs appeared rarely, but some public TCRs recurred in many donors.

While the first cohort had fewer than 850 subjects, the donors belonged to the separate validation cohort of roughly 130 subjects. Remarks on this clone: No antigen is known for it.

Clones were sequenced by immunoSEQ multiplex PCR, and TCRdb holds only the in-frame ones, with some missing. The sample includes 250,000 to 350,000 clones, roughly 87% of them seen just once. The CDR3 has 14 residues. CDR1 and CDR2 (germline): MNHNY, SVGAGI (reference sequence). Trimming left V 5 bases short and J 0 bases short, with 8 bases between. The source material was PBMCs. The receptor comes from a woman aged 25 to 45 in good health and CMV-seropositive. This rearrangement joins TRBV6-6 to TRBJ1-5; possibly TRBD1 for D (6 bases). The CDR3 region has the DNA TGTGCCAGCAGTGTACAGGGTAGCAATCAGCCCCAGCATTTT. Translation: CASSVQGSNQPQHF.